This paragraph covers one T cell receptor (beta chain) sequence. This sample was taken from a study of blood T cell repertoires in COVID-19. The table came from immunoSEQ multiplex PCR; TCRdb's copy has only in-frame clones and leaves some out. The data show 150,000 to 200,000 clones, 82% seen once. The CDR3 runs 14 residues. Germline V gene data show CDR1 as MNHEY and CDR2 as SVGEGT. V lost 5 bases, J lost 11 bases, and 14 bases stayed unmatched. This receptor was taken from a woman aged 55 to 70 with acute COVID-19. Sequenced input: PBMCs or T cells enriched from blood (not recorded which). The chain has TRBV6-2 or TRBV6-3 and TRBJ1-1; 7 bases fit TRBD1. The CDR3 protein is CASSTSRQGWRAFF. Written as DNA, the CDR3 is TGTGCCAGCAGTACGTCCAGACAGGGCTGGAGGGCTTTCTTT.